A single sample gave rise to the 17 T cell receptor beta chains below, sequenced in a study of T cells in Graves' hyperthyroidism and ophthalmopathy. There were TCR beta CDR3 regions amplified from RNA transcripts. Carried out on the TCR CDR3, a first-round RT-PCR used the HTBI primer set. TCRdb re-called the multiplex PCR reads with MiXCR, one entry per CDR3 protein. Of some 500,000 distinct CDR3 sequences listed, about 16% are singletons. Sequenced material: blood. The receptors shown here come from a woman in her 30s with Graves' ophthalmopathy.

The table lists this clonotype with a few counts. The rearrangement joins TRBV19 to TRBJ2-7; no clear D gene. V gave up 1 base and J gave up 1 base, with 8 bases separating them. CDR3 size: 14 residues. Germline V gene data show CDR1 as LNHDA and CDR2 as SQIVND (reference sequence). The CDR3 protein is CASSIGSRSYEQYF. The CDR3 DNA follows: TGTGCCAGTAGTATAGGGAGCCGGTCCTACGAGCAGTACTTC.

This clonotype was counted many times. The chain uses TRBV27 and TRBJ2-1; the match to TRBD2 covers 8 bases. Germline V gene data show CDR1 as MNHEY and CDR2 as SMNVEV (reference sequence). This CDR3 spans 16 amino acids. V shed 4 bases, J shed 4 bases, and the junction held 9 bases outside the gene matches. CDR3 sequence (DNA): TGTGCCAGCAGTTCCCAGAGCGGGAGTTGGTACAATGAGCAGTTCTTC. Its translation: CASSSQSGSWYNEQFF.

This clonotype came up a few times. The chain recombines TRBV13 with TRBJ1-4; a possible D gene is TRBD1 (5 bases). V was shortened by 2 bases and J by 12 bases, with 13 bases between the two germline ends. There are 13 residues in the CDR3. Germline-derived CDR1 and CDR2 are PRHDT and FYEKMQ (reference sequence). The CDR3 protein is CASSLWGSAELFF. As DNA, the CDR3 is TGTGCCAGCAGCTTATGGGGGTCAGCTGAACTGTTTTTT.

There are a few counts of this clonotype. The CDR3 nucleotides are TGCGCCAGCAGCCCAGGGGTGAGCTCCTATAATTCACCCCTCCACTTT. Its translation: CASSPGVSSYNSPLHF. This rearrangement joins TRBV4-3 to TRBJ1-6; perhaps TRBD1 as D (6 bases). V was shortened by 4 bases and J by 0 bases, with 10 bases between the two germline ends. CDR1 is LGHNA and CDR2 is YSLEER in the germline V gene. This CDR3 comprises 16 residues.

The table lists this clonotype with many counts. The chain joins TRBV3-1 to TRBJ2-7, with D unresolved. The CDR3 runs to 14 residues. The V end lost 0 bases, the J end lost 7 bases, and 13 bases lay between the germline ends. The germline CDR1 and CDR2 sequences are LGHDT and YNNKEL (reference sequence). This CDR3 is CASSQETHHPEQYF. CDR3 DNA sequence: TGTGCCAGCAGCCAAGAGACTCACCACCCGGAGCAGTACTTC.

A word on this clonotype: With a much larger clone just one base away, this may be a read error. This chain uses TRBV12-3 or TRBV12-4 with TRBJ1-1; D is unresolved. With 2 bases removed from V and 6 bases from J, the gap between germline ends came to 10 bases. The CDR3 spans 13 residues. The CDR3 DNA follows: TGTGCCAGCAGTTTAACGGCAATGTCTGAAGCTTTCTTT. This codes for CASSLTAMSEAFF.

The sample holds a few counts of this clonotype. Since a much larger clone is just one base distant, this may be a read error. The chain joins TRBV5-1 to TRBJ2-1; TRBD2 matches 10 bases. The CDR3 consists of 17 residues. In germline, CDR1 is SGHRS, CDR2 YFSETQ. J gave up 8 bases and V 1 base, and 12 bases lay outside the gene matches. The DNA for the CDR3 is TGCGCCAGCAGCTTGAGTCTAACTAGCGGGATTTCCGATGAGCAGTTCTTC. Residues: CASSLSLTSGISDEQFF. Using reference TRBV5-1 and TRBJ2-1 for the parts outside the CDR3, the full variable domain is KAGVTQTPRYLIKTRGQQVTLSCSPISGHRSVSWYQQTPGQGLQFLFEYFSETQRNKGNFPGRFSGRQFSNSRSEMNVSTLELGDSALYLCASSLSLTSGISDEQFFGPGTRLTVL.

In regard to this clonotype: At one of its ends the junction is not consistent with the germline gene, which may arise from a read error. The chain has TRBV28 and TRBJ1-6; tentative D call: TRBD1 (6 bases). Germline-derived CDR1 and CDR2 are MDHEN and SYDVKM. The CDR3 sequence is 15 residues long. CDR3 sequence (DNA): TGTGCCAGCCGTTTCGTGGGGGCGGCGAATTCACCCCTCCACTTT. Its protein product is CASRFVGAANSPLHF.

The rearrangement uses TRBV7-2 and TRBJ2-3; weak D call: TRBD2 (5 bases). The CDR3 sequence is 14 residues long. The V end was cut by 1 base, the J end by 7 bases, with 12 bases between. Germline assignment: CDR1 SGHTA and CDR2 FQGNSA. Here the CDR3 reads CASSLGRVGNTQYF. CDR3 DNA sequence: TGTGCCAGCAGCTTAGGGCGGGTGGGAAATACGCAGTATTTT.

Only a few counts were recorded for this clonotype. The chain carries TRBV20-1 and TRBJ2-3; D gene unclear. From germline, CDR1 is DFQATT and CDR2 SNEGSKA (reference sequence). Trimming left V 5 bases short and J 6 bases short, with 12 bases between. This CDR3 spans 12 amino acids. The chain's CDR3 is CSAPKFLDTQYF. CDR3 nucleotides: TGCAGTGCTCCCAAGTTTTTGGATACGCAGTATTTT.

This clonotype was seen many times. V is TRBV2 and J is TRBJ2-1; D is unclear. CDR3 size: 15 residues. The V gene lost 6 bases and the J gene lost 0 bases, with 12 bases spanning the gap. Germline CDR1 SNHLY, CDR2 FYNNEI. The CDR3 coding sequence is TGTGCCAGCAGAGGTAATGTGTTCTCCTACAATGAGCAGTTCTTC. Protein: CASRGNVFSYNEQFF.

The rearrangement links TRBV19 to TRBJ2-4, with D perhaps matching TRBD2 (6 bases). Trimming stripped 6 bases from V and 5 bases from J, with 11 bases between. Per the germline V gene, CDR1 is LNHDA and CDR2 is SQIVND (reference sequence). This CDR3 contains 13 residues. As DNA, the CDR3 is TGTGCCAGTAGGGGACTGGTGCAAAACATTCAGTACTTC. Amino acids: CASRGLVQNIQYF.

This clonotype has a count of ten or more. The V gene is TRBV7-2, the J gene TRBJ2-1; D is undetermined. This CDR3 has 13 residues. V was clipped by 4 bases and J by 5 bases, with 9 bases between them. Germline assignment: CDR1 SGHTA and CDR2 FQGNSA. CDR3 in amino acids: CASSSGPNNEQFF. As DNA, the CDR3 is TGTGCCAGCAGCTCAGGACCTAACAATGAGCAGTTCTTC.

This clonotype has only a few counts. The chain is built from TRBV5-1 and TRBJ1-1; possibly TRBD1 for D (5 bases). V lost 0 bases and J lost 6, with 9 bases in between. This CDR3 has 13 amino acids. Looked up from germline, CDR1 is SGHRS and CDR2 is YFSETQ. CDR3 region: CASSLAGGAEAFF. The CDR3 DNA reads TGCGCCAGCAGCTTGGCGGGAGGGGCTGAAGCTTTCTTT.

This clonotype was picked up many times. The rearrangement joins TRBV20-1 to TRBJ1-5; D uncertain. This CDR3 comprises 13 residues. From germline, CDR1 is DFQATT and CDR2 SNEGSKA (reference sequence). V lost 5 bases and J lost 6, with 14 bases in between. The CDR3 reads CSAGLSLGQPQHF. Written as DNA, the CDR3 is TGCAGTGCTGGTCTAAGCCTAGGTCAGCCCCAGCATTTT.

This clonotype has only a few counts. CDR3 amino acids: CSAASGSTGELFF. The CDR3 coding sequence is TGCAGTGCCGCTAGCGGGAGCACCGGGGAGCTGTTTTTT. The J gene is TRBJ2-2, the V gene TRBV20-1, with 10 bases lining up with TRBD2. The junction had 2 bases not matched to a gene; V was cut back by 6 bases and J by 4 bases. CDR1 and CDR2 from the germline V gene are DFQATT and SNEGSKA (reference sequence). The CDR3 sequence is 13 residues long.

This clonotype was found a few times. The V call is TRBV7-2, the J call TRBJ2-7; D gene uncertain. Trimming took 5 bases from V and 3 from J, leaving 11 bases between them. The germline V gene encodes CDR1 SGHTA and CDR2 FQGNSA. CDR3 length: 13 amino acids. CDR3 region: CASSHGYVYEQYF. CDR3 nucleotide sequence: TGTGCCAGCAGCCACGGGTACGTCTACGAGCAGTACTTC.